The 30 T cell receptor beta chains presented below share a single source sample, sequenced in a study of technical replicates of blood from several donors. TCRdb's table, derived via immunoSEQ multiplex PCR, lists solely in-frame clones and lacks some. Among tens of thousands of clones, 85% to 95% were seen once, and the ten largest hold approximately 0.35%. Sequencing used T cells isolated from PBMCs. The source is a human donor in good health.

V and J are TRBV7-2 and TRBJ2-1; TRBD1 agrees at 10 bases. The CDR3 has 14 residues. Germline V gene sequence: CDR1 SGHTA, CDR2 FQGNSA. V lost 5 bases to trimming and J lost 5 bases; unmatched junction nucleotides: 3. The CDR3 DNA follows: TGTGCCAGCAGCCCCGACAGGGGGCACAATGAGCAGTTCTTC. It is translated as CASSPDRGHNEQFF.

This clone came up once. CDR3 region: CASSTGENYGYTF. CDR3 sequence (DNA): TGTGCCAGCAGCACAGGGGAGAACTATGGCTACACCTTC. The chain recombines TRBV2 with TRBJ1-2, with 7 bases matching TRBD1. The germline V gene encodes CDR1 SNHLY and CDR2 FYNNEI. This CDR3 has 13 residues. The V and J ends lost 6 bases and 2 bases, in that order; junction bases with no gene match: 3.

This sequence joins TRBV5-6 and TRBJ2-7; 9 bases map to TRBD1. The CDR3 runs to 14 residues. The junction had 3 bases not matched to a gene; V was cut back by 2 bases and J by 3 bases. CDR1 SGHDT and CDR2 YYEEEE come from the germline V gene. CDR3 nucleotide sequence: TGTGCCAGCAGCTTAGGGGACAGGGTCTACGAGCAGTACTTC. Translating gives CASSLGDRVYEQYF. The full variable domain, rest sourced from reference TRBV5-6 and TRBJ2-7, is DAGVTQSPTHLIKTRGQQVTLRCSPKSGHDTVSWYQQALGQGPQFIFQYYEEEERQRGNFPDRFSGHQFPNYSSELNVNALLLGDSALYLCASSLGDRVYEQYFGPGTRLTVT.

The V call is TRBV7-9, the J call TRBJ1-1; D uncertain. V was shortened by 5 bases and J by 2 bases, with 15 bases between the two germline ends. The CDR3 is 15 residues long. The germline CDR1 and CDR2 sequences are SEHNR and FQNEAQ (reference sequence). As DNA, the CDR3 is TGTGCCAGCAGCCAGCCGCGGGGAACCAACACTGAAGCTTTCTTT. It is translated as CASSQPRGTNTEAFF.

The genes are TRBV4-3 and TRBJ2-3, with a possible D match to TRBD1 (5 bases). Per germline, CDR1 LGHNA and CDR2 YSLEER. The CDR3 sequence is 15 residues long. The V gene lost 3 bases and the J gene lost 5 bases, with 15 bases spanning the gap. The CDR3 reads CASSQADTELDTQYF. Here the CDR3 DNA reads TGCGCCAGCAGCCAGGCGGACACGGAGTTAGATACGCAGTATTTT.

CDR3 protein: CAWSGQADEKLFF. DNA for the CDR3: TGTGCCTGGAGCGGACAGGCGGATGAAAAACTGTTTTTT. The chain employs TRBV30 and TRBJ1-4, with 7 bases aligning to TRBD1. V lost 3 bases to trimming and J lost 6 bases; unmatched junction nucleotides: 4. The CDR3 contains 13 residues. Germline assignment: CDR1 GTSNPN and CDR2 SVGIG (reference sequence).

The J gene is TRBJ2-3, the V gene TRBV6-6; 10 positions agree with TRBD1. V trimming: 7 bases; J trimming: 4 bases; junction bases outside the gene matches: 8. CDR3 length: 15 amino acids. Germline CDR1 MNHNY, CDR2 SVGAGI (reference sequence). Here the CDR3 DNA reads TGTGCCAGCACCCTGACAGGGGGCTTCGCAGATACGCAGTATTTT. Its protein is CASTLTGGFADTQYF.

The CDR3 here is CASSPRDRGYYTF. The CDR3 DNA reads as TGTGCCAGCAGCCCCAGGGACAGGGGTTACTACACCTTC. The genes are TRBV7-6 and TRBJ1-2; 10 nucleotides agree with TRBD1. The CDR3 has 13 residues. Trimming took 5 bases from V and 10 from J; bases not matched to a gene: 7. Germline CDR1 SGHVS, CDR2 FNYEAQ.

V and J are TRBV29-1 and TRBJ1-2; D may be TRBD1 (5 bases). Germline V gives CDR1 SQVTM, CDR2 ANQGSEA. The length of the CDR3 is 15 residues. Trimming left V 3 bases short and J 0 bases short, with 14 bases between. CDR3 amino acids: CSVDMAQGPNYGYTF. In DNA, the CDR3 is TGCAGCGTTGATATGGCCCAGGGCCCTAACTATGGCTACACCTTC.

The V and J genes are TRBV27 and TRBJ1-2; 7 positions match TRBD1. Germline V gene lookup returns CDR1 MNHEY and CDR2 SMNVEV (reference sequence). The V gene end was trimmed by 7 bases and the J gene end by 5 bases; junction bases not matched to a gene: 13. The CDR3 runs to 15 residues. In nucleotides, the CDR3 is TGTGCCAGCACCAAAACTTCTCCAGGGGGGTATGGCTACACCTTC. Its translation: CASTKTSPGGYGYTF.

Details on this clone: The sample holds other DNA sequences that translate to the same CDR3. The chain joins TRBV7-2 to TRBJ2-1, with D possibly matching TRBD2 (5 bases). The CDR3 is 15 residues long. Germline V gene lookup returns CDR1 SGHTA and CDR2 FQGNSA. V shed 3 bases and J shed 3 bases, with 12 bases lying between them. CDR3 DNA sequence: TGTGCCAGCAGCTTCCTTGCGGGTAGCTACAATGAGCAGTTCTTC. Protein product: CASSFLAGSYNEQFF.

The chain recombines TRBV10-3 with TRBJ1-1; D perhaps matches TRBD1 (6 bases). CDR1 ENHRY and CDR2 SYGVKD come from the germline V gene. The CDR3 sequence is 15 residues long. Trimming took off 10 bases at V and 6 bases at J, with 24 bases between the two ends. In DNA, the CDR3 is TGTGCCACCAGATGGCAAGCAGTGGGGGCGGCTGAAGCTTTCTTT. Encoded protein: CATRWQAVGAAEAFF.

The J gene is TRBJ2-5, the V gene TRBV9, with D perhaps matching TRBD2 (7 bases). CDR1 is SGDLS and CDR2 is YYNGEE in the germline V gene. CDR3 length: 16 amino acids. V was trimmed by 4 bases and J by 2 bases, leaving 18 bases between them. Here the CDR3 DNA reads TGTGCCAGCAGCATTGGAGGGGGAGGGATACAAGAGACCCAGTACTTC. This sequence encodes CASSIGGGGIQETQYF.

The rearrangement uses TRBV19 and TRBJ2-1, with D perhaps matching TRBD2 (5 bases). The CDR3 loop spans 16 amino acids. V was clipped by 1 base and J by 4 bases, with 14 bases between them. The germline gives CDR1 LNHDA, CDR2 SQIVND (reference sequence). The CDR3 bases are TGTGCCAGTAGTATAGCTGACTGGAGAGGGTACAATGAGCAGTTCTTC. It encodes CASSIADWRGYNEQFF.

The chain has TRBV27 and TRBJ2-1; perhaps TRBD2 as D (6 bases). This CDR3 contains 15 residues. Trimming removed 3 bases at V and 4 bases at J, with 13 bases between. The germline V gene encodes CDR1 MNHEY and CDR2 SMNVEV (reference sequence). CDR3 amino acids: CASSFSGDLYNEQFF. CDR3 coding DNA: TGTGCCAGCAGTTTTTCGGGAGATCTTTACAATGAGCAGTTCTTC.

This chain links TRBV4-1 with TRBJ2-2; 8 nucleotides line up with TRBD2. This CDR3 is built from 18 residues. Germline CDR1 and CDR2: MGHRA and YSYEKL. V dropped 1 base and J dropped 7; count of bases not matched to a gene: 14. CDR3 sequence reads: CASSQVFVVAGGHGELFF. CDR3 coding DNA: TGCGCCAGCAGCCAAGTCTTTGTTGTGGCGGGAGGTCACGGGGAGCTGTTTTTT.

The V and J genes are TRBV7-9 and TRBJ2-6; TRBD1 is a possible D gene (6 bases). There are 18 residues in the CDR3. V shed 3 bases and J shed 2 bases, with 17 bases lying between them. Germline V gives CDR1 SEHNR, CDR2 FQNEAQ (reference sequence). The CDR3 reads CASSFRQENWPGANVLTF. The CDR3 DNA sequence: TGTGCCAGCAGCTTTAGACAGGAAAACTGGCCTGGGGCCAACGTCCTGACTTTC.

This sequence joins TRBV4-3 and TRBJ2-7; 7 positions match TRBD1. The CDR3 is 15 residues long. Trimming removed 5 bases from V and 2 bases from J; junction bases left unmatched: 9. Germline V gene sequence: CDR1 LGHNA, CDR2 YSLEER. Here the CDR3 DNA reads TGCGCCAGCAGCTCCCGGGACAGTGTTCCCTACGAGCAGTACTTC. This encodes CASSSRDSVPYEQYF.

The chain combines TRBV10-3 with TRBJ1-1, with 8 bases matching TRBD1. The CDR3 runs 13 residues. V lost 6 bases, J lost 3 bases, and 3 bases stayed unmatched. From germline, CDR1 is ENHRY and CDR2 SYGVKD. In nucleotides, the CDR3 is TGTGCCATCAGGACAGGGGCCGACACTGAAGCTTTCTTT. Residues: CAIRTGADTEAFF.

The chain combines TRBV28 with TRBJ1-2; D ambiguous. Trimming left V 5 bases short and J 5 bases short, with 15 bases between. The germline V gene has CDR1 MDHEN and CDR2 SYDVKM. The CDR3 contains 14 residues. CDR3 region: CASSAEPTKYGYTF. Here the CDR3 DNA reads TGTGCCAGCAGTGCCGAACCCACAAAATATGGCTACACCTTC.

This clone appeared a single time. V gene TRBV6-1 combines with J gene TRBJ2-7; D perhaps matches TRBD1 (6 bases). The CDR3 is 15 residues long. Germline V gene data show CDR1 as MNHNS and CDR2 as SASEGT. The germline V and J ends were trimmed by 0 bases and 3 bases, with 12 bases remaining between them. The CDR3 DNA reads TGTGCCAGCAGTGAAGCGGGGGCCATTTTCTACGAGCAGTACTTC. Amino acids: CASSEAGAIFYEQYF.

This clone has a handful of counts. Other DNA sequences in this sample translate to the same CDR3. V and J are TRBV27 and TRBJ1-1, with D unresolved. CDR1 and CDR2 from the germline V gene are MNHEY and SMNVEV (reference sequence). The CDR3 sequence is 13 residues long. With 3 bases removed from V and 1 base from J, the gap between germline ends came to 6 bases. The chain's CDR3 is CASSLNRNTEAFF. The CDR3 DNA sequence: TGTGCCAGCAGTTTGAACAGGAACACTGAAGCTTTCTTT.

This CDR3 is CASSLTLGTGNIQYF. The CDR3 region has the DNA TGTGCCAGCAGCTTAACTCTAGGGACAGGGAACATTCAGTACTTC. The rearrangement uses TRBV5-4 and TRBJ2-4, with 9 positions matching TRBD1. Germline-derived CDR1 and CDR2 are SGHNT and YYREEE (reference sequence). The CDR3 runs to 15 residues. V lost 2 bases and J lost 7; bases outside the gene matches: 7.

The rearrangement joins TRBV5-1 to TRBJ2-7; 7 positions agree with TRBD1. Germline V gene data show CDR1 as SGHRS and CDR2 as YFSETQ. This CDR3 comprises 15 residues. V shed 4 bases, J shed 4 bases, and the junction held 11 bases outside the gene matches. This chain's CDR3 is CASSLDRVSSYEQYF. The CDR3 coding sequence is TGCGCCAGCAGCCTAGACAGGGTTAGTTCGTACGAGCAGTACTTC.

The V and J genes are TRBV2 and TRBJ2-4; D ambiguous. The germline gives CDR1 SNHLY, CDR2 FYNNEI. Trimming removed 1 base at V and 2 bases at J, with 6 bases between. The CDR3 is made up of 14 amino acids. CDR3 sequence: CASSEGRSKNIQYF. CDR3 bases: TGTGCCAGCAGTGAAGGCAGATCCAAAAACATTCAGTACTTC.

The gene calls are TRBV7-3 and TRBJ2-1, with D possibly matching TRBD1 (7 bases). Germline CDR1 SGHTA, CDR2 FQGTGA. The CDR3 has 14 residues. V lost 9 bases and J 4 bases, leaving 16 bases between the germline ends. The CDR3 here is CASAGGGGYNEQFF. Written as DNA, the CDR3 is TGTGCCAGTGCAGGAGGGGGCGGTTACAATGAGCAGTTCTTC.

This chain joins TRBV19 and TRBJ2-7; TRBD1 matches 9 bases. Germline V lookup: CDR1 LNHDA, CDR2 SQIVND (reference sequence). The trim removed 1 base at V and 3 bases at J, leaving 4 bases unmatched. The CDR3 totals 15 residues. The CDR3 loop reads CASSIGSGQGYEQYF. CDR3 DNA sequence: TGTGCCAGTAGTATAGGATCGGGACAGGGCTACGAGCAGTACTTC.

The V call is TRBV9, the J call TRBJ1-1; no definite D call. The CDR3 has 15 residues. Between the trimmed V and J ends, which lost 6 bases and 1 base, there was a span of 16 bases. CDR1 is SGDLS, CDR2 YYNGEE, per germline. The DNA of the CDR3 is TGTGCCAGCACCCCCTGGGGAGGTTCGAACACTGAAGCTTTCTTT. Encoded protein: CASTPWGGSNTEAFF.

The V and J genes are TRBV5-4 and TRBJ2-7; 8 bases line up with TRBD2. Germline CDR1 is SGHNT and CDR2 is YYREEE (reference sequence). Unmatched junction bases numbered 11, after V lost 10 bases and J lost 2 bases. CDR3 length: 14 residues. The CDR3 reads CAYQSGSQTYEQYF. Here the CDR3 DNA reads TGTGCCTATCAGAGCGGGAGTCAAACCTACGAGCAGTACTTC.

The chain's CDR3 is CAISEGVGQPQHF. CDR3 bases: TGTGCCATCAGCGAGGGAGTTGGCCAGCCCCAGCATTTT. The rearrangement links TRBV10-3 to TRBJ1-5; the D is unclear. Per germline, CDR1 ENHRY and CDR2 SYGVKD. The CDR3 contains 13 residues. V was shortened by 6 bases and J by 7 bases, with 13 bases between the two germline ends.